The present TCR beta chain was sequenced within a study of early T cells in non-severe SARS-CoV-2 infection. Overall study findings and caveats: Using VDJdb, the matching emphasized anti-spike CD8 responses while missing private and CD4 specificities.

V lost 1 base, J lost 0 bases, and 13 bases lay in between. CDR3 length equals 16 residues. Per germline, CDR1 LGHDT and CDR2 YNNKEL (reference sequence). A remark on this clonotype: As yet, its antigen is unknown.

The library protocol tagged individual cDNA molecules with unique molecular identifiers. TCRdb reanalysed the 5' RACE reads using MiXCR and keeps one entry per CDR3 protein. The sample has roughly 68,000 distinct CDR3 sequences; 4.9% are singletons. The sequence derives from an adult who was a healthcare worker with PCR-confirmed SARS-CoV-2 infection or an uninfected control (not recorded which). The sequenced material came from whole blood. The chain joins TRBV3-1 to TRBJ2-7; D call uncertain. This chain's CDR3 is CASSQVIRESSYEQYF. The CDR3 nucleotides read TGTGCCAGCAGCCAAGTAATCCGAGAAAGCTCCTACGAGCAGTACTTC.